This TCR beta chain was profiled in a study of T-cell reconstitution after alpha-beta-depleted transplantation in children. The CDR3 is 16 amino acids. Library preparation (for TCRbeta) was performed with unique molecular identifiers. One entry per CDR3 protein, called by TCRdb with MiXCR from the PCR reads. The table lists some 200,000 distinct CDR3 sequences, 13% to 15% of them singletons. This specimen was PBMCs from the stem cell graft donor, taken from the stem cell graft. The chain is built from TRBV21-1 and TRBJ2-7; the table's D call, TRBD2, was not checked against the DNA. TRBV21-1 is a pseudogene. The source is a human donor who donated a stem cell graft to a child with acute lymphoblastic leukemia. The CDR3 region has the DNA TGTGCCAGCAGCGCCTATAGCGGGAGGGGACACTACGAGCAGTACTTC. Encoded protein: CASSAYSGRGHYEQYF.